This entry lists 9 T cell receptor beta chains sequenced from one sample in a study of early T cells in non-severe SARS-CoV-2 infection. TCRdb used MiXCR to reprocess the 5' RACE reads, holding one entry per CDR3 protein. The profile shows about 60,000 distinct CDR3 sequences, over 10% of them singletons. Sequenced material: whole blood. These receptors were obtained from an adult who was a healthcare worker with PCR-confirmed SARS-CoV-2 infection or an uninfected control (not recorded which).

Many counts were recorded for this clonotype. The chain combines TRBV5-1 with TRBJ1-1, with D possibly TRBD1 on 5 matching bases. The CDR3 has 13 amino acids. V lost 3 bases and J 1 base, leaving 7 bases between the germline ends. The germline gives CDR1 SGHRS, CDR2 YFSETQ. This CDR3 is CASSSQGNTEAFF. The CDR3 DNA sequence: TGCGCCAGCAGCTCTCAGGGGAACACTGAAGCTTTCTTT.

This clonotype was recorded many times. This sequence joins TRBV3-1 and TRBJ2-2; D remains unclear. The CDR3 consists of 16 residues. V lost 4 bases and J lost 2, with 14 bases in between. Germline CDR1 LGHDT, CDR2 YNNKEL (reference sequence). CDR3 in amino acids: CASSPSWLDNTGELFF. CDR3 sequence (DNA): TGTGCCAGCAGCCCCTCTTGGCTAGATAACACCGGGGAGCTGTTTTTT.

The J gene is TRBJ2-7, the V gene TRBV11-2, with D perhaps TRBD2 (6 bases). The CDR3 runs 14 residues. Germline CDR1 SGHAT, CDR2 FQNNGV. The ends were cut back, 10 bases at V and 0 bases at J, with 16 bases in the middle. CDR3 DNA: TGTGCCACCCGCCGGGGGAGGAGCTCCTACGAGCAGTACTTC. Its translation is CATRRGRSSYEQYF.

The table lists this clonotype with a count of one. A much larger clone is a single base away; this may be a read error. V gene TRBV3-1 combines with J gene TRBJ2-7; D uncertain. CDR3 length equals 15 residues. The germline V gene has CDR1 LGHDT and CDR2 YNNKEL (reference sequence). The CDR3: CASSQDRVFNYKQYF. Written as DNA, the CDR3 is TGTGCCAGCAGCCAAGATCGGGTATTCAACTACAAGCAGTACTTC.

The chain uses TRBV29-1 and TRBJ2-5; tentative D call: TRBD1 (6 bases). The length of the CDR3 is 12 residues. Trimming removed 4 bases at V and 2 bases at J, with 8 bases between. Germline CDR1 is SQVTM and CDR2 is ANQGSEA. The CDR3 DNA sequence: TGCAGCGTTGGGACAGTTCAAGAGACCCAGTACTTC. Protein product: CSVGTVQETQYF.

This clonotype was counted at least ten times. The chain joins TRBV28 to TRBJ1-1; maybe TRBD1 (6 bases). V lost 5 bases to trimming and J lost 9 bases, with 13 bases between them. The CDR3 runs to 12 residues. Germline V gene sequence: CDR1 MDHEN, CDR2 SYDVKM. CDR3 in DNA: TGTGCCAGCAGTACTGGGGGCGGACAAGCTTTCTTT. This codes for CASSTGGGQAFF.

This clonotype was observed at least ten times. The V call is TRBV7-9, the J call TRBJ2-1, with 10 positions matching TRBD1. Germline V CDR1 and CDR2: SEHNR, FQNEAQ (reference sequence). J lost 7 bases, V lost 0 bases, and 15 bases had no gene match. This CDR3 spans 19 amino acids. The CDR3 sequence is CASSLATPSAGQGWNEQFF. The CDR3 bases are TGTGCCAGCAGCTTAGCCACCCCTTCTGCGGGACAGGGGTGGAATGAGCAGTTCTTC.

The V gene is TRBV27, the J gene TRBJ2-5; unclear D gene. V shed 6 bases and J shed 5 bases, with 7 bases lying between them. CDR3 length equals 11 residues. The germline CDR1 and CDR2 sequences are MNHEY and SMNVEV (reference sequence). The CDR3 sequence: CASRQRETQYF. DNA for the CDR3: TGTGCCAGCAGGCAGAGGGAGACCCAGTACTTC.

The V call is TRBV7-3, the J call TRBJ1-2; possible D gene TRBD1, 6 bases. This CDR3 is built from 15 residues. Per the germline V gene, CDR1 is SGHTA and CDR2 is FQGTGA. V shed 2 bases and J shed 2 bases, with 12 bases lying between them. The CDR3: CASSLGGGTNYGYTF. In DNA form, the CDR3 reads TGTGCCAGCAGCTTAGGCGGGGGCACCAACTATGGCTACACCTTC.